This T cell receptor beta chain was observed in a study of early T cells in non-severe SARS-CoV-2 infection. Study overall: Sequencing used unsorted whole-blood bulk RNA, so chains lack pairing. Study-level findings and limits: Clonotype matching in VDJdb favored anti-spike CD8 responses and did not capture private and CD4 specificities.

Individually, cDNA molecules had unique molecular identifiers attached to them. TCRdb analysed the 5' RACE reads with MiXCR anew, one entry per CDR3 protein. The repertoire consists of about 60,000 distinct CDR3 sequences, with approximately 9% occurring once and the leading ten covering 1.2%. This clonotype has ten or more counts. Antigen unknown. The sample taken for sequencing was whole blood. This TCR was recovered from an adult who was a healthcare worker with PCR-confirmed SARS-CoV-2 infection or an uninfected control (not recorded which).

CDR3 sequence (DNA): TGCAGCGCAGCGATGACTTACACAGATACGCAGTATTTT. Its translation is CSAAMTYTDTQYF. V is TRBV29-1 and J is TRBJ2-3; D gene unclear. Germline values: CDR1 SQVTM, CDR2 ANQGSEA. The CDR3 runs to 13 residues. The germline V and J ends were trimmed by 7 bases and 2 bases, with 13 bases remaining between them.